This TCR beta chain stems from a study of CD8+CD57+ T cells in acquired aplastic anemia. Study-level information: Sorted CD4+ and CD8+ cells gave an average of around 3.1 ug of DNA. On average, healthy donors gave approximately 11 million reads for CD4+ cells.

It was genomic DNA that served as the template for profiling TCR beta VDJ and CDR3. Each CDR3 protein gets one entry after TCRdb re-called the reads with MiXCR. The repertoire consists of approximately 200,000 distinct CDR3 sequences, with over 60% occurring once and the leading ten covering about 29%. Germline V lookup: CDR1 KGHDR, CDR2 SFDVKD. The CDR3 runs 14 residues. V was shortened by 3 bases and J by 5 bases, with 10 bases between the two germline ends. Study outcomes and limitations: Fewer than 30 CD8+ CDR3 sequences were shared between patients and controls. Levels of CD8+ Simpson's diversity were not significantly distinct in patients versus controls.

In regard to this clonotype: Antigen unknown.

The receptor was isolated from a human donor in good health. The sample was sorted CD4+, CD8+, or CD8+CD57+ T cells (not recorded which) from PBMCs. This chain connects TRBV24-1 to TRBJ1-5; D uncertain. Here the CDR3 reads CATSDMTADQPQHF. The CDR3 region has the DNA TGTGCCACCAGTGATATGACGGCGGATCAGCCCCAGCATTTT.